The T cell receptor beta chain under discussion was sequenced for a study of T cell responses to AZD1222 COVID-19 vaccine. Study information: The analysis combined second doses at about 4 or about 12 weeks.

This clone was counted between two and nine times. CDR1 SGDLS and CDR2 YYNGEE come from the germline V gene. The CDR3 is 13 amino acids. Deletions cut 4 bases from V and 1 base from J, with 8 bases between. Here immunoSEQ multiplex PCR was the method, and the copy in TCRdb shows in-frame clones only, minus some. Of some 120,000 clones in the sample, over 85% were seen once. The V gene is TRBV9, the J gene TRBJ1-1, with D possibly matching TRBD1 (5 bases). The receptor comes from an adult in good health. The specimen comprised peripheral blood, sampled on day 0 of AZD1222 vaccination. In DNA, the CDR3 is TGTGCCAGCAGCATGAGGGGGAACACTGAAGCTTTCTTT. Translating it yields CASSMRGNTEAFF.